Listed below are T cell receptor beta chains from one sample, sequenced in a study of molecular identifiers for immune sequencing clone quantification. TCRdb redid the calling of the PCR reads with MiXCR, one entry per CDR3 protein. The data show about 640,000 distinct CDR3 sequences, just under 20% seen once. What was sequenced was naive CD8+ T cells from blood, with Jurkat cell RNA spiked in. The receptor source for this set is a human donor in good health. Some libraries in this study had Jurkat cell RNA spiked in. The CDR3 runs from the conserved cysteine through the conserved F or W. A D gene is named only where the DNA matches it firmly. A row's size may be missing; if present it is once, few, many or a size class.

few	TRBV19	TRBD2	TRBJ2-2	CASRPAAGENTGELFF	TGTGCCAGTAGACCGGCGGCGGGGGAGAACACCGGGGAGCTGTTTTTT
many	TRBV7-6	TRBD1	TRBJ1-4	CASSWTGEKLFF	TGTGCCAGCTCTTGGACAGGTGAAAAACTGTTTTTT
.	TRBV20-1	TRBD2	TRBJ2-7	CSARAGSGSWRREQYF	TGCAGTGCTAGAGCGGGTAGCGGGAGCTGGCGTCGCGAGCAGTACTTC
.	TRBV21-1	.	TRBJ1-5	CASTQDSGECSNQPQHF	TGTGCCAGCACTCAAGACTCAGGGGAATGTAGCAATCAGCCCCAGCATTTT
many	TRBV6-2/TRBV6-3	TRBD1	TRBJ2-7	CASSPLTGPREQYF	TGTGCCAGCAGCCCCCTGACAGGGCCTCGGGAGCAGTACTTC
many	TRBV28	.	TRBJ1-1	CASSLRDSSMNTEAFF	TGTGCCAGCAGTTTACGCGACAGCTCAATGAACACTGAAGCTTTCTTT
many	TRBV12-3/TRBV12-4	TRBD1	TRBJ1-1	CASREGQGGNTEAFF	TGTGCCAGCAGGGAAGGACAGGGAGGAAACACTGAAGCTTTCTTT
.	TRBV6-5	.	TRBJ1-1	CASSYSGGATDAFF	TGTGCCAGCAGTTACTCAGGGGGGGCCACTGATGCTTTCTTT
many	TRBV9	.	TRBJ2-7	CASSPRGGAYEQYF	TGTGCCAGCAGCCCGCGTGGTGGGGCCTACGAGCAGTACTTC
many	TRBV5-1	.	TRBJ2-7	CASSLYSGSYEQYF	TGCGCCAGCAGCTTATATAGCGGCTCCTACGAGCAGTACTTC
many	TRBV6-2/TRBV6-3	.	TRBJ2-5	CASSQSAGAETQYF	TGTGCCAGCAGCCAATCCGCGGGGGCAGAGACCCAGTACTTC
.	TRBV12-3/TRBV12-4	.	TRBJ1-3	CASTPDGTSGNAIYF	TGTGCCAGCACCCCCGACGGAACCTCTGGAAACGCCATATATTTT
.	TRBV9	.	TRBJ2-7	CASSSGFTSYEQYF	TGTGCCAGCAGCTCGGGTTTCACATCCTACGAGCAGTACTTC
few	TRBV2	TRBD1	TRBJ2-5	CASATGTGGNQETQYF	TGTGCCAGCGCCACCGGGACAGGGGGGAACCAAGAGACCCAGTACTTC
many	TRBV28	.	TRBJ2-7	CASSTWGSRWGYEQYF	TGTGCCAGCAGTACTTGGGGCAGCCGGTGGGGATACGAGCAGTACTTC
few	TRBV2	.	TRBJ2-7	CASSEFRTTLYEQYF	TGTGCCAGCAGTGAATTCAGGACAACGCTCTACGAGCAGTACTTC
few	TRBV4-3	.	TRBJ2-1	CASSQDQNYNEQFF	TGCGCCAGCAGCCAAGATCAGAACTACAATGAGCAGTTCTTC
many	TRBV28	TRBD2	TRBJ2-3	CASSSWIVAGGPGTDTQYF	TGTGCCAGCAGTTCTTGGATAGTAGCGGGAGGGCCGGGGACAGATACGCAGTATTTT
.	TRBV7-9	.	TRBJ1-4	CVSSLELQGGAGYEKPFF	TGTGTCAGCAGCTTAGAGCTACAGGGTGGTGCTGGTTATGAAAAACCGTTTTTT
many	TRBV5-1	TRBD1	TRBJ1-1	CASSYHTDREDTEAFF	TGCGCCAGCAGTTATCACACCGACAGGGAGGACACTGAAGCTTTCTTT
many	TRBV7-9	.	TRBJ2-7	CASSSGPKNGHEQYF	TGTGCCAGCAGCTCCGGGCCGAAGAATGGCCACGAGCAGTACTTC
.	TRBV6-5	TRBD1	TRBJ1-1	CASSYNTGGAGAEAFF	TGTGCCAGCAGTTATAATACAGGGGGCGCCGGGGCTGAAGCTTTCTTT
.	TRBV6-5	.	TRBJ1-5	CASSVTTGTAQHF	TGTGCCAGCAGTGTGACAACAGGGACGGCCCAGCATTTT
few	TRBV20-1	.	TRBJ2-7	CSAPLWRGSTVAYEQYF	TGCAGTGCTCCCCTCTGGAGGGGTTCGACGGTAGCCTACGAGCAGTACTTC
.	TRBV14	.	TRBJ1-2	CASNLGVMNYGYTF	TGTGCCAGCAACCTAGGGGTCATGAACTATGGCTACACCTTC
.	TRBV5-4	.	TRBJ2-7	CASSLEGAPYEWYF	TGTGCCAGCAGCTTGGAGGGAGCCCCCTACGAGTGGTACTTC
few	TRBV6-5	.	TRBJ2-5	CASRPGHQETQYF	TGTGCCAGCAGACCGGGACACCAAGAGACCCAGTACTTC
.	TRBV14	.	TRBJ1-2	CASSQGGAYGYTF	TGTGCCAGCAGCCAAGGGGGGGCCTATGGCTACACCTTC
few	TRBV12-3/TRBV12-4	.	TRBJ1-3	CASSYDMGGNTIYF	TGTGCCAGCAGTTACGATATGGGGGGAAACACCATATATTTT
many	TRBV12-3/TRBV12-4	.	TRBJ1-5	CASSHHWGDQPQHF	TGTGCCAGCAGCCATCATTGGGGTGATCAGCCCCAGCATTTT
many	TRBV7-9	.	TRBJ2-7	CASSIPGPTYEQYF	TGTGCCAGCAGCATACCGGGACCGACCTACGAGCAGTACTTC
many	TRBV6-6	TRBD1	TRBJ1-2	CASSNEGAREVHGYTF	TGTGCCAGCAGCAACGAGGGGGCGCGGGAAGTTCATGGCTACACCTTC
few	TRBV19	TRBD1	TRBJ1-1	CASSIGTGARTEAFF	TGTGCCAGTAGTATAGGAACAGGGGCGCGGACTGAAGCTTTCTTT
many	TRBV4-1	.	TRBJ2-7	CASSQAHQGNEQYF	TGCGCCAGCAGCCAAGCCCATCAGGGGAACGAGCAGTACTTC
.	TRBV7-9	.	TRBJ2-2	CVSSLPRVGGGGTGELFF	TGTGTCAGCAGCTTACCAAGAGTCGGAGGGGGAGGTACCGGGGAGCTGTTTTTT
few	TRBV15	.	TRBJ2-6	CATSRDVGDSGANVLTF	TGTGCCACCAGCAGAGATGTAGGAGACTCTGGGGCCAACGTCCTGACTTTC
few	TRBV7-7	TRBD1	TRBJ2-1	CASSLSDRAYNEQFF	TGTGCTAGCAGCCTATCCGACAGGGCCTACAATGAGCAGTTCTTC
many	TRBV6-2/TRBV6-3	.	TRBJ2-3	CASSRIRADTQYF	TGTGCCAGCAGTAGGATAAGGGCAGATACGCAGTATTTT